This is a list of T cell receptor beta chains from one sample in a study of beta chain features in type 1 diabetes. Sequencing used immunoSEQ multiplex PCR; TCRdb keeps in-frame clones, though not all of them. Of a few hundred thousand clones in the sample, over 8.5% were seen once. Material for sequencing was central memory CD4+ T cells from blood. Receptors were obtained from a man younger than 40 with type 1 diabetes. Each CDR3 is given with its conserved first and last residue. The D gene is left open where the match is weak. Clone size is shown for a subset of rows, as once, few, many or a class of expanded clone.

v_call	clone_size	j_call	d_call	cdr3_nt	cdr3_aa
TRBV11-1	-	TRBJ1-1	TRBD1	TGTGCCAGCAGCTCCCGGACAGGGAGCACTGAAGCTTTCTTT	CASSSRTGSTEAFF
TRBV5-6	-	TRBJ2-2	-	TGTGCCAGCAGCGTCGGTGATAGGAACACCGGGGAGCTGTTTTTT	CASSVGDRNTGELFF
TRBV6-6	few	TRBJ2-2	TRBD1	TGTGCCAGCAGGCCCGGGACAGGGGATTCCGGGGAGCTGTTTTTT	CASRPGTGDSGELFF
TRBV5-4	once	TRBJ2-3	TRBD1	TGTGCCAGCAGCGACGGACAGGGGGCCGGGACGCAGTATTTT	CASSDGQGAGTQYF
TRBV27	-	TRBJ2-2	TRBD2	TGTGCCAGCAGTTCTCTAGCGGGAGCACTGACCGGGGAGCTGTTTTTT	CASSSLAGALTGELFF
TRBV6-5	few	TRBJ1-2	-	TGTGCCAGCAGCTTGACAGAGAACTATGGCTACACCTTC	CASSLTENYGYTF
TRBV6-5	few	TRBJ2-3	-	TGTGCCAGCAGTTATGGCATCACAGATACGCAGTATTTT	CASSYGITDTQYF
TRBV10-3	-	TRBJ2-3	TRBD1	TGTGCCACACGGGTCAACAGGGGGCAGGGAACAGATACGCAGTATTTT	CATRVNRGQGTDTQYF
TRBV7-3	-	TRBJ2-6	-	TGTGCCAGCAGCTTATCGGTTTTCGTTCGCAACGTCCTGACTTTC	CASSLSVFVRNVLTF
TRBV6-6	few	TRBJ1-5	-	TGTGCCAGCAGTTATCTGAATCAGCCCCAGCATTTT	CASSYLNQPQHF
TRBV5-1	-	TRBJ2-3	-	TGCGCCAGCAGCTTGGGGGCCCAGGGTGGTACAGATACGCAGTATTTT	CASSLGAQGGTDTQYF
TRBV27	few	TRBJ1-1	-	TGTGCCAGCAGTCCCGCGTGGGGACCCAACACTGAAGCTTTCTTT	CASSPAWGPNTEAFF
TRBV5-1	few	TRBJ2-5	-	TGCGCCAGCAGCTCGACAGGCGGCCCTGCCCGCCAAGAGACCCAGTACTTC	CASSSTGGPARQETQYF
TRBV7-9	-	TRBJ1-1	-	TGTGCCAGCAGCTTAGCGAGGGGTGAAGCTTTCTTT	CASSLARGEAFF
TRBV9	-	TRBJ2-3	TRBD1	TGTGCCAGCAGCCCCAGGACAGGCCAAATTGATACGCAGTATTTT	CASSPRTGQIDTQYF
TRBV6-5	few	TRBJ1-1	-	TGTGCCATCAGGACGCTCACTGAAGCTTTCTTT	CAIRTLTEAFF
TRBV18	few	TRBJ1-5	TRBD1	TGTGCCAGCTCACCGCGGGACAGGGGGCGCGGCAATCAGCCCCAGCATTTT	CASSPRDRGRGNQPQHF
TRBV6-4	once	TRBJ2-5	TRBD1	TGTGCCAGCTGGGACAGGGGGAAAAGAGGGCTTAAAAAGACCCAGTACTTC	CASWDRGKRGLKKTQYF
TRBV29-1	few	TRBJ2-3	TRBD2	TGCAGCGGGCAGAGGACTAGCGATCTAAAAGATACGCAGTATTTT	CSGQRTSDLKDTQYF
TRBV4-2	few	TRBJ1-1	TRBD1	TGTGCCAGCAGCCTCGGGACAGGGCAAGGTAGAGCTGAAGCTTTCTTT	CASSLGTGQGRAEAFF
TRBV10-3	few	TRBJ1-5	-	TGTGCCATCAGTGAGGGCAGGGAGGCCAATCAGCCCCAGCATTTT	CAISEGREANQPQHF
TRBV7-2	few	TRBJ1-2	-	TGTGCCAGCAGCTTAGACGAAGGAGACTATGGCTACACCTTC	CASSLDEGDYGYTF
TRBV2	few	TRBJ2-7	TRBD2	TGTGCCACGGACCAAGGACTAGCGGACTCCTACGAGCAGTACTTC	CATDQGLADSYEQYF
TRBV7-2	few	TRBJ2-1	-	TGTGCCAGCAGCTTAGGGGCAGGTTCGTACAATGAGCAGTTCTTC	CASSLGAGSYNEQFF
TRBV2	few	TRBJ1-1	-	TGTGCCAGCCACTTCCGCACACACACTGAAGCTTTCTTT	CASHFRTHTEAFF
TRBV20-1	-	TRBJ2-7	TRBD1	TGCAGTGCTAGAGAGGACAGGGGGGAATACTTC	CSAREDRGEYF
TRBV28	few	TRBJ2-1	TRBD1	TGTGCCAGCAGTCATTTCGGACAGGGGAGTTCCAATGAGCAGTTCTTC	CASSHFGQGSSNEQFF
TRBV18	-	TRBJ2-5	-	TGTGCCAGCTCATCTCTATACGGACAGCAAGAGACCCAGTACTTC	CASSSLYGQQETQYF
TRBV18	few	TRBJ1-1	-	TGTGCCAGCTCACCTGGGACAACTAACACTGAAGCTTTCTTT	CASSPGTTNTEAFF
TRBV5-1	few	TRBJ2-5	TRBD1	TGCGCCAGCAGCTTCGGGACAGGGGAGATGTGGTCTCAAGAGACCCAGTACTTC	CASSFGTGEMWSQETQYF
TRBV30	few	TRBJ2-7	TRBD1	TGTGCCTGGAGGTCGCCGACAGGGGTTTACGAGCAGTACTTC	CAWRSPTGVYEQYF
TRBV7-8	few	TRBJ2-3	-	TGTGCCAGCAGTGCACCCCAGACCCCCGCAGATACGCAGTATTTT	CASSAPQTPADTQYF
TRBV25-1	-	TRBJ2-1	-	TGTGCCAGCAGTAACAGGGTTGGGAATGAGCAGTTCTTC	CASSNRVGNEQFF
TRBV7-9	few	TRBJ2-3	-	TGTGCCAGCAGCCCGGGCACCACAGATACGCAGTATTTT	CASSPGTTDTQYF
TRBV7-2	-	TRBJ2-7	-	TGTGCCAGCAGCCCAGGCGGGTCTATTTGGGAGCAGTACTTC	CASSPGGSIWEQYF
TRBV7-2	-	TRBJ2-7	-	TGTGCCAGCAGCGTAGGACGGAGGGGGGGCTCCTACGAGCAGTACTTC	CASSVGRRGGSYEQYF
TRBV11-2	-	TRBJ1-4	-	TGTGCCAGCAGCTTAGGTCAGGCGGCGAATGAAAAACTGTTTTTT	CASSLGQAANEKLFF
TRBV6-5	-	TRBJ1-1	TRBD1	TGTGCCAGCAGCCAAACAGGGGACCCAGGAGCTTTCTTT	CASSQTGDPGAFF
TRBV27	-	TRBJ1-1	TRBD1	TGTGCCAGCGGCACCGGGACAGGGAAAGCTTTCTTT	CASGTGTGKAFF